These 9 T cell receptor beta chains originate from one sample sequenced in a study of cytomegalovirus exposure and HLA in healthy donors. In the PCR, 60 Vbeta and 13 Jbeta primers were used. The protocol was immunoSEQ multiplex PCR, while the TCRdb copy is restricted to in-frame clones and leaves out a portion. The sample has 95,000 to 150,000 clones; under 80% are singletons. Sequencing was done on a sample of PBMCs. The receptors were gathered from a man aged 40-50 years in good health and CMV-seropositive.

This rearrangement joins TRBV15 to TRBJ2-1, with TRBD1 matching over 7 bases. The germline V gene encodes CDR1 LNHNV and CDR2 YYDKDF (reference sequence). Germline trimming cut 8 bases from V and 5 bases from J; bases unmatched to any gene: 3. This CDR3 is built from 12 residues. The CDR3 region has the DNA TGTGCCACCGAAGACAGGGACAATGAGCAGTTCTTC. Its translation is CATEDRDNEQFF.

In nucleotides, the CDR3 is TGTGCCAGCAGCCGTGACAGGTCCCCCTACAATGAGCAGTTCTTC. Amino acids: CASSRDRSPYNEQFF. V is TRBV14 and J is TRBJ2-1, with D tentatively TRBD1 (6 bases). V lost 4 bases to trimming and J lost 2 bases, with 12 bases between them. Germline CDR1 SGHDN, CDR2 FVKESK. The CDR3 extends over 15 amino acids. The full variable domain, in which reference TRBV14 and TRBJ2-1 provide the parts outside the CDR3, is EAGVTQFPSHSVIEKGQTVTLRCDPISGHDNLYWYRRVMGKEIKFLLHFVKESKQDESGMPNNRFLAERTGGTYSTLKVQPAELEDSGVYFCASSRDRSPYNEQFFGPGTRLTVL.

The genes are TRBV4-3 and TRBJ2-5; TRBD1 is a possible D gene (5 bases). This CDR3 comprises 15 residues. Germline CDR1 LGHNA, CDR2 YSLEER. V was pared by 0 bases and J by 7 bases, with 15 bases between. CDR3 DNA: TGCGCCAGCAGCCAAGATACAGGCGGCGGTGTGACCCAGTACTTC. This translates into CASSQDTGGGVTQYF.

The chain recombines TRBV2 with TRBJ1-5; possibly TRBD1 for D (5 bases). Trimming removed 3 bases from V and 3 bases from J, with 18 bases in between. The CDR3 runs 17 residues. Germline CDR1 reads SNHLY; CDR2 reads FYNNEI. CDR3 residues: CASSELRGGKPNQPQHF. The CDR3 bases are TGTGCCAGCAGTGAGCTGCGGGGCGGTAAGCCCAATCAGCCCCAGCATTTT.

This chain links TRBV5-4 with TRBJ1-4, with TRBD1 identical over 7 bases. The CDR3 spans 17 residues. Germline loops: CDR1 SGHNT, CDR2 YYREEE (reference sequence). The trim removed 3 bases at V and 0 bases at J, leaving 8 bases unmatched. For the CDR3, the DNA is TGTGCCAGCAGCTCGGGACAGCGCTCCGCAACTAATGAAAAACTGTTTTTT. The encoded protein is CASSSGQRSATNEKLFF.

The chain employs TRBV10-2 and TRBJ2-3, with D possibly being TRBD2 (5 bases). This CDR3 comprises 16 residues. Germline assignment: CDR1 WSHSY and CDR2 SAAADI. Between the trimmed V and J ends, which lost 6 bases and 4 bases, there was a span of 20 bases. CDR3 amino acids: CASSAPGSSTPDTQYF. The CDR3 bases are TGCGCCAGCAGCGCACCTGGGTCTAGCACTCCAGATACGCAGTATTTT.

A note on this clone: Other DNA sequences in the same sample also yield this CDR3. The V and J genes are TRBV19 and TRBJ2-7; 13 bases line up with TRBD2. Germline V lookup: CDR1 LNHDA, CDR2 SQIVND (reference sequence). This CDR3 region has 14 residues. V lost 5 bases to trimming and J lost 4 bases; unmatched junction nucleotides: 2. CDR3 bases: TGTGCCAGTAGTCCGGGACTAGCGGGATACGAGCAGTACTTC. Protein: CASSPGLAGYEQYF.

This clone has a handful of counts. The rearrangement uses TRBV12-1 and TRBJ1-4; the listed D gene, TRBD1, was not tested against the DNA. TRBV12-1 is recorded as a pseudogene. The CDR3 extends over 15 amino acids. CDR3: CASSLRDRDNEKLFF. The DNA of the CDR3 is TGTGCCAGCAGCCTCCGGGACAGGGATAATGAAAAACTGTTTTTT.

The gene calls are TRBV6-1 and TRBJ2-7; 8 bases are shared with TRBD2. Germline CDR1 MNHNS, CDR2 SASEGT. This CDR3 is 14 amino acids long. The J segment lost 4 bases and the V segment lost 2 bases, leaving 4 bases of the junction unmatched. The CDR3 loop reads CASSESSGYYEQYF. CDR3 bases: TGTGCCAGCAGTGAATCTAGCGGGTATTACGAGCAGTACTTC.